What follows describes a single TCR beta chain. The same CDR3 arises from other DNA sequences in this sample as well. This record comes from a study of blood T cell repertoires in COVID-19. The overall study: COVID-19 samples from acute and convalescent phases originated in the United States, Italy and Spain. PBMCs, B-cell-depleted T cells, or T cells were the source of the cDNA or gDNA that made up the material.

The CDR3 runs to 13 residues. CDR1 is MNHEY, CDR2 SVGAGI, per germline. Trimming cost V 4 bases and J 8 bases; bases outside gene matches: 7. Per the authors' pipeline: Reference gene primer amplification gave nucleated cell count estimates. Some clones are missing from TCRdb's copy, which holds only in-frame ones; the method was immunoSEQ multiplex PCR. V, J and clone size are those of that table, while D and trimming were read from the DNA. This sample has fewer than 250,000 clones, with roughly 84% found just once. This receptor was taken from a woman older than 75 with COVID-19, enrolled during active disease. Sequencing input: peripheral blood. The V and J genes are TRBV6-5 and TRBJ1-2; 7 positions agree with TRBD1. CDR3 loop: CASSSLQGYGYTF. For the CDR3, the DNA is TGTGCCAGCAGTTCCCTACAGGGGTACGGCTACACCTTC.